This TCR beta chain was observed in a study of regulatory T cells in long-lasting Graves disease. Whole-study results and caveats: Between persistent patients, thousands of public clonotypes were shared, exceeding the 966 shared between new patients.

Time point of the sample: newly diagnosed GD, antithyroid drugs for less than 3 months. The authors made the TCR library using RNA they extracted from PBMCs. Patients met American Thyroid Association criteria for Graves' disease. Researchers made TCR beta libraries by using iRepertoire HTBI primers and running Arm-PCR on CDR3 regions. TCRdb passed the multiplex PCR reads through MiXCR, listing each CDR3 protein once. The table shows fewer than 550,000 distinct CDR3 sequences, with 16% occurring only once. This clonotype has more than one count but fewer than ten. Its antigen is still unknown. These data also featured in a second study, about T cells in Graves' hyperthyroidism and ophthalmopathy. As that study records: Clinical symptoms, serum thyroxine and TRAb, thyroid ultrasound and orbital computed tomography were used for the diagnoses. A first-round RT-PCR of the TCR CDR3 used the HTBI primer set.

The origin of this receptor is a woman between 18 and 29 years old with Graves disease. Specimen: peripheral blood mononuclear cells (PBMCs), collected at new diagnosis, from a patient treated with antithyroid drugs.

CDR3: CASSYSTSGLLTGELFF. CDR3 bases: TGTGCCAGCAGTTACTCGACTAGCGGATTACTCACCGGGGAGCTGTTTTTT. This chain links TRBV12-3 or TRBV12-4 with TRBJ2-2, with 9 bases that match TRBD2. J lost 4 bases, V lost 4 bases, and 10 bases had no gene match. The CDR3 length is 17 residues.